This TCR beta chain is drawn from a study of T-cell memory formation after mild COVID-19. Trimming took off 0 bases at V and 1 base at J, with 7 bases between the two ends. The V gene's germline CDR1 is SGHRS and CDR2 YFSETQ. This CDR3 has 14 residues. This clonotype was counted a few times. A single record per CDR3 protein comes from TCRdb applying MiXCR to the 5' RACE reads. The table shows more than 75,000 distinct CDR3 sequences, with approximately 14% occurring only once. Sequencing used PBMCs or a T cell subset sorted from them (not recorded which). The source of this sequence is an adult woman who had mild COVID-19 (a few samples of this study predate the infection). Cell type and time point are not known. V and J are TRBV5-1 and TRBJ2-5, with a tentative D call TRBD1 (5 bases). The CDR3 bases are TGCGCCAGCAGCTTGGTGACAGCCCAAGAGACCCAGTACTTC. Translating gives CASSLVTAQETQYF.